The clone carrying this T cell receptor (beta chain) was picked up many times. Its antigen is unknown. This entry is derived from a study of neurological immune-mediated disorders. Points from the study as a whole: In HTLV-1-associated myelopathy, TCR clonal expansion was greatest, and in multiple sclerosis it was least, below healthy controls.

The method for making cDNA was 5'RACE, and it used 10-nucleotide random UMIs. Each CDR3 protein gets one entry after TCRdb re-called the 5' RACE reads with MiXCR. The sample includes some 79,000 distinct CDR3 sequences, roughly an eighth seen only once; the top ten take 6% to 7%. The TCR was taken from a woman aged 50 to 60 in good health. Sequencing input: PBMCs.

Here the CDR3 DNA reads TGCGCCAGCAGCGCGAGATCATCCCTCACTGAAGCTTTCTTT. Amino acid sequence: CASSARSSLTEAFF. The chain is built from TRBV5-1 and TRBJ1-1; D remains unclear. Germline loops: CDR1 SGHRS, CDR2 YFSETQ. The CDR3 is 14 amino acids. V lost 4 bases, J lost 4 bases, and 14 bases lay in between.